The 13 T cell receptor beta chains in this list originate from one sample, sequenced in a study of OX40 agonist ivuxolimab in advanced cancers. Only in-frame clones appear in the TCRdb table, and some are missing; sequencing was by immunoSEQ multiplex PCR. The data contain about 76,000 clones, over 70% of them singletons. This sample comprised CD4+ or CD8+ T cells sorted from blood, obtained in a trial of the OX40 agonist ivuxolimab. These receptors were obtained from an adult with an advanced solid tumor such as melanoma, head and neck, liver or kidney cancer.

The chain links TRBV5-1 to TRBJ1-2, with D possibly TRBD1 on 5 matching bases. V lost 4 bases and J 4 bases, leaving 17 bases between the germline ends. Per germline, CDR1 SGHRS and CDR2 YFSETQ. The CDR3 is 15 residues long. CDR3 amino acids: CASSLTVTSRYGYTF. The CDR3 coding sequence is TGCGCCAGCAGCCTGACAGTTACCTCCCGCTATGGCTACACCTTC.

This clone was found a few times. The chain couples TRBV19 to TRBJ1-3, with 8 bases lining up with TRBD1. The CDR3 is 16 residues long. V shed 4 bases and J 0 bases; nucleotides not matched to a gene: 5. Germline-derived CDR1 and CDR2 are LNHDA and SQIVND (reference sequence). CDR3 sequence (DNA): TGTGCCAGTAGTACGGACAGGGCCTACTCTGGAAACACCATATATTTT. Amino acid sequence: CASSTDRAYSGNTIYF.

This chain links TRBV6-1 with TRBJ1-4; D gene uncertain. The germline V gene has CDR1 MNHNS and CDR2 SASEGT. The CDR3 extends over 16 amino acids. Trimming took off 1 base at V and 8 bases at J, with 17 bases between the two ends. DNA for the CDR3: TGTGCCAGCAGTGAAGAGGGAAGGCTTCCTAGGGAAAAACTGTTTTTT. This gives the protein CASSEEGRLPREKLFF.

This clone was counted ten times or more. The chain joins TRBV11-2 to TRBJ2-7, with TRBD1 matching 10 bases. J gave up 4 bases and V 6 bases, and 6 bases lay outside the gene matches. This CDR3 has 14 amino acids. CDR1 SGHAT and CDR2 FQNNGV come from the germline V gene. Here the CDR3 DNA reads TGTGCCAGCAGTCCGGGACAGGGGCCTTACGAGCAGTACTTC. Protein: CASSPGQGPYEQYF.

The chain is built from TRBV11-2 and TRBJ2-2; D might be TRBD1 or TRBD2, each matching 5 bases. The V gene lost 5 bases and the J gene lost 0 bases, with 10 bases spanning the gap. The CDR3 spans 15 residues. Germline V CDR1 and CDR2: SGHAT, FQNNGV. The DNA of the CDR3 is TGTGCCAGCAGCCGGGACGGTTCGAACACCGGGGAGCTGTTTTTT. Amino acid sequence: CASSRDGSNTGELFF.

V usage is TRBV27 and J usage is TRBJ1-1, with TRBD1 as a possible D gene (5 bases). The CDR3 runs to 12 residues. V was shortened by 5 bases and J by 10 bases, with 14 bases between the two germline ends. Germline loops: CDR1 MNHEY, CDR2 SMNVEV (reference sequence). The CDR3 nucleotides read TGTGCCAGCAGTGATCGTGCCGGGGGAGCTTTCTTT. It codes for CASSDRAGGAFF.

This chain joins TRBV7-2 and TRBJ1-4; D not certain. This CDR3 has 15 amino acids. Germline V CDR1 and CDR2: SGHTA, FQGNSA. The V gene lost 3 bases and the J gene lost 1 base, with 9 bases spanning the gap. The CDR3 is CASSLMGQTNEKLFF. CDR3 sequence (DNA): TGTGCCAGCAGCTTGATGGGCCAAACTAATGAAAAACTGTTTTTT. The full variable domain, completed using reference TRBV7-2 and TRBJ1-4, is GAGVSQSPSNKVTEKGKDVELRCDPISGHTALYWYRQSLGQGLEFLIYFQGNSAPDKSGLPSDRFSAERTGGSVSTLTIQRTQQEDSAVYLCASSLMGQTNEKLFFGSGTQLSVL.

This chain uses TRBV7-2 with TRBJ2-1; TRBD2 is a possible D gene (6 bases). Germline V gene lookup returns CDR1 SGHTA and CDR2 FQGNSA. CDR3 length: 15 residues. The V end lost 5 bases, the J end lost 4 bases, and 15 bases lay between the germline ends. The CDR3 nucleotides read TGTGCCAGCAGCCTGGGGAGGAGTGAGTACAATGAGCAGTTCTTC. It encodes CASSLGRSEYNEQFF.

This clone was detected only once. The chain couples TRBV14 to TRBJ2-3, with 7 bases aligning to TRBD2. The J segment lost 3 bases and the V segment lost 0 bases, leaving 6 bases of the junction unmatched. Germline CDR1 reads SGHDN; CDR2 reads FVKESK. This CDR3 comprises 16 residues. The CDR3 sequence: CASSQEVGGRTDTQYF. CDR3 DNA sequence: TGTGCCAGCAGCCAAGAGGTGGGAGGGCGAACAGATACGCAGTATTTT.

The chain employs TRBV7-2 and TRBJ1-1, with a tentative D call TRBD1 (5 bases). Deletions cut 3 bases from V and 2 bases from J, with 10 bases between. The germline V gene has CDR1 SGHTA and CDR2 FQGNSA. The CDR3 sequence is 14 residues long. Here the CDR3 reads CASSFDSGNTEAFF. The CDR3 DNA sequence: TGTGCCAGCAGCTTCGACAGTGGAAACACTGAAGCTTTCTTT.

The count of this clone is one. The rearrangement links TRBV4-2 to TRBJ1-2; TRBD1 is a possible D gene (6 bases). The length of the CDR3 is 13 residues. The ends were cut back, 6 bases at V and 0 bases at J, with 8 bases in the middle. The germline V gene encodes CDR1 LGHNA and CDR2 YNFKEQ. DNA for the CDR3: TGTGCCAGCAGACAGGGAACTAACTATGGCTACACCTTC. It yields the protein CASRQGTNYGYTF.

The sample holds a few counts of this clone. V is TRBV9 and J is TRBJ2-1; 13 positions match TRBD2. Per the germline V gene, CDR1 is SGDLS and CDR2 is YYNGEE. J gave up 7 bases and V 4 bases, and 8 bases lay outside the gene matches. This CDR3 is 16 amino acids long. This chain's CDR3 is CASSPIRTSGSNEQFF. Written as DNA, the CDR3 is TGTGCCAGCAGCCCTATCCGGACTAGCGGGAGTAATGAGCAGTTCTTC. Using reference TRBV9 and TRBJ2-1 for the parts outside the CDR3, the full variable domain is DSGVTQTPKHLITATGQRVTLRCSPRSGDLSVYWYQQSLDQGLQFLIQYYNGEERAKGNILERFSAQQFPDLHSELNLSSLELGDSALYFCASSPIRTSGSNEQFFGPGTRLTVL.

The chain employs TRBV2 and TRBJ1-5; D not resolved. Looked up from germline, CDR1 is SNHLY and CDR2 is FYNNEI. This CDR3 region has 14 residues. The V end lost 6 bases, the J end lost 1 base, and 10 bases lay between the germline ends. DNA for the CDR3: TGTGCCAGCAGGAAGCCTCTAAGCAATCAGCCCCAGCATTTT. As protein: CASRKPLSNQPQHF.